Following are 9 T cell receptor beta chains from one sample sequenced in a study of blood T cell repertoires in COVID-19. Libraries were prepared by immunoSEQ multiplex PCR; TCRdb keeps only in-frame clonotypes and omits some of them. Among 360,000 or so clones listed, roughly four fifths were seen once. Sequenced input: PBMCs or T cells enriched from blood (not recorded which). Receptor source: a woman aged 45-65 years who had recovered from COVID-19.

J is TRBJ2-1 and V is TRBV6-1; 9 bases agree with TRBD1. The CDR3 length is 15 residues. V was pared by 0 bases and J by 5 bases, with 2 bases of the junction left unmatched. The germline V gene encodes CDR1 MNHNS and CDR2 SASEGT. The CDR3 nucleotides read TGTGCCAGCAGTGAAGCCAACAGGGGGCACAATGAGCAGTTCTTC. It yields the protein CASSEANRGHNEQFF.

With respect to this clone: In the same sample, other DNA sequences code for this CDR3. The genes are TRBV5-4 and TRBJ2-7, with 13 nucleotides matching TRBD2. The CDR3 runs 15 residues. The ends lost 0 bases at V and 3 bases at J; junction bases unmatched: 0. Per the germline V gene, CDR1 is SGHNT and CDR2 is YYREEE (reference sequence). The chain's CDR3 is CASSLGLAGGYEQYF. The CDR3 coding sequence is TGTGCCAGCAGCTTGGGACTAGCGGGGGGCTACGAGCAGTACTTC.

V is TRBV7-2 and J is TRBJ2-7; 8 bases match TRBD1. V was clipped by 2 bases and J by 2 bases; unmatched bases: 2. This CDR3 has 14 amino acids. CDR1 is SGHTA and CDR2 is FQGNSA in the germline V gene. The CDR3 nucleotides read TGTGCCAGCAGCTTAAACAGGGGGACCTACGAGCAGTACTTC. Amino acids: CASSLNRGTYEQYF.

This chain uses TRBV6-2 or TRBV6-3 with TRBJ1-2; no firm D call. Germline CDR1 MNHEY, CDR2 SVGEGT. The V end lost 1 base, the J end lost 0 bases, and 9 bases lay between the germline ends. The CDR3 is 15 residues long. The CDR3 is CASSYLGTANYGYTF. The CDR3 DNA reads TGTGCCAGCAGTTACTTGGGTACAGCTAACTATGGCTACACCTTC.

The V call is TRBV10-1, the J call TRBJ1-2, with D hard to call. V shed 3 bases and J shed 1 base, with 3 bases lying between them. The CDR3 sequence is 12 residues long. The germline CDR1 and CDR2 sequences are WNHNN and SYGVQD (reference sequence). CDR3 in DNA: TGCGCCAGCAGTGACTGTAACTATGGCTACACCTTC. Protein sequence: CASSDCNYGYTF.

This clone was observed a single time. V gene TRBV30 combines with J gene TRBJ1-5; 8 positions agree with TRBD1. J lost 6 bases, V lost 3 bases, and 7 bases had no gene match. The CDR3 is 14 residues long. The germline CDR1 and CDR2 sequences are GTSNPN and SVGIG (reference sequence). The CDR3 here is CAWSTRGQGQPQHF. CDR3 nucleotides: TGTGCCTGGAGCACCAGGGGGCAAGGTCAGCCCCAGCATTTT.

V and J are TRBV27 and TRBJ1-6; the D is unclear. Germline CDR1 and CDR2: MNHEY and SMNVEV (reference sequence). V was clipped by 3 bases and J by 0 bases, with 9 bases between them. The CDR3 length is 16 residues. DNA of the CDR3: TGTGCCAGCAGTTTTCGAGGGAGCTCCTATAATTCACCCCTCCACTTT. Translation: CASSFRGSSYNSPLHF.

This clone appeared once. The chain recombines TRBV7-2 with TRBJ1-1; weak D call: TRBD1 (5 bases). CDR3 length equals 12 residues. Germline values: CDR1 SGHTA, CDR2 FQGNSA. The V gene lost 7 bases and the J gene lost 7 bases, with 13 bases spanning the gap. DNA of the CDR3: TGTGCCAGCACCCTGTCGGGGGTTGAAGCTTTCTTT. It specifies CASTLSGVEAFF.

The rearrangement joins TRBV15 to TRBJ1-5; TRBD1 matches 7 bases. With 0 bases clipped from V and 2 bases from J, the junction kept 10 bases outside the gene matches. This CDR3 comprises 18 residues. The V gene's germline CDR1 is LNHNV and CDR2 YYDKDF (reference sequence). CDR3 DNA: TGTGCCACCAGCAGAGAAGGGTCACTCACAGGGGGCAATCAGCCCCAGCATTTT. Its translation: CATSREGSLTGGNQPQHF.